The present entry profiles one T cell receptor (beta chain) with its context. The entry originates in a study of blood T cell repertoires in COVID-19. This table comes from immunoSEQ multiplex PCR, and its TCRdb copy is limited to in-frame clones, with some not included. Of some 120,000 clones detected, around 81% appear once; the ten largest clones hold 8.5% to 12%. This CDR3 is built from 16 residues. The germline gives CDR1 SGHAT, CDR2 FQNNGV. Trimming cost V 1 base and J 4 bases, with 15 bases left between them. The sample was peripheral blood. The source is a human donor in a cohort sampled during active COVID-19. The chain combines TRBV11-2 with TRBJ2-3; possible D gene TRBD2, 5 bases. The CDR3 protein is CASSLALAPAADTQYF. The CDR3 bases are TGTGCCAGCAGCTTAGCTCTAGCTCCGGCCGCAGATACGCAGTATTTT.